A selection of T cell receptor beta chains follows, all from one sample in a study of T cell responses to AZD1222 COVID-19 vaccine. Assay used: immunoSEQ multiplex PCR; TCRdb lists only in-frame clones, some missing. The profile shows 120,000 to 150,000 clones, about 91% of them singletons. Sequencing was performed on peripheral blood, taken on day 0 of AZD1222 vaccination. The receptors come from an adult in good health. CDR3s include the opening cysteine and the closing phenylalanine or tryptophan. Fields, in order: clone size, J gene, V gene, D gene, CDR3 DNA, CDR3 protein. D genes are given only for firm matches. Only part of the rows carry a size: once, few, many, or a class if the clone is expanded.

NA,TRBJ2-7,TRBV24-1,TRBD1,TGTGCCACCAGTCGCACAGGGGGCAACGAGCAGTACTTC,CATSRTGGNEQYF
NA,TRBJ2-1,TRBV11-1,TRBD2,TGTGCCAGCAGCTTAGCTCTAGGACTAGCGGGAGGGAATTGGCATGAGCAGTTCTTC,CASSLALGLAGGNWHEQFF
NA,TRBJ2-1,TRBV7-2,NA,TGTGCCAGCAGCGGACTCGGCTACGAGCAGTTCTTC,CASSGLGYEQFF
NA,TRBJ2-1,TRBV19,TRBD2,TGTGCCAGTGAGGGTTTGGGCGGGGGAAACAATGAGCAGTTCTTC,CASEGLGGGNNEQFF
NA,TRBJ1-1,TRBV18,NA,TGTGCCAGCTCACCTAGGACTCCCCAGGGGGCTTTCTTT,CASSPRTPQGAFF
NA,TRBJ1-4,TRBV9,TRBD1,TGTGCCAGCAGCTCCGGACAGGGGGCGCTTACTAATGAAAAACTGTTTTTT,CASSSGQGALTNEKLFF
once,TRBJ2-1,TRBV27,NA,TGTGCCAGCTCTCCAGGAATCCCCTACAATGAGCAGTTCTTC,CASSPGIPYNEQFF
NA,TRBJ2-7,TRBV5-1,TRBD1,TGCGCCAGCAGCTTGGACAGGGGGCGCAGCGAGCAGTACTTC,CASSLDRGRSEQYF
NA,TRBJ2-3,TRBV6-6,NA,TGTGCCAGTTCTAGCGTTAAAAGCACAGATACGCAGTATTTT,CASSSVKSTDTQYF
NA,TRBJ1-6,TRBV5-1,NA,TGCGCCAGCAGCCCTTGGGGCAGGGAGGATAATTCACCCCTCCACTTT,CASSPWGREDNSPLHF
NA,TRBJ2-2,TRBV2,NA,TGTGCCAGCAGTGAAGGGTCAAACACCGGGGAGCTGTTTTTT,CASSEGSNTGELFF
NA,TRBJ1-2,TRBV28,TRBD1,TGTGCCAGCGGGGGGACAGCAAACTATGGCTACACCTTC,CASGGTANYGYTF
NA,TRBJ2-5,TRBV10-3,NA,TGTGCCATCAGTAACTCAGAGACCCAGTACTTC,CAISNSETQYF
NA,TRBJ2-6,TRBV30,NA,TGTGCCTGGAGTCACTCGCGGGCTGGGGCCAACGTCCTGACTTTC,CAWSHSRAGANVLTF
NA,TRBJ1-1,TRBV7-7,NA,TGTGCTAGCAGACTTCCTACAGGTATGAACACTGAAGCTTTCTTT,CASRLPTGMNTEAFF
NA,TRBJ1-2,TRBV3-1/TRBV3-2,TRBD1,TGTGCCAGCAGCCACCGCAGACAGGGGCGTGGCTACACCTTC,CASSHRRQGRGYTF
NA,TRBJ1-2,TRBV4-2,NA,TGTGCCAGCAGCCTAAACCCGGGTAGGACAGCCAACTATGGCTACACCTTC,CASSLNPGRTANYGYTF
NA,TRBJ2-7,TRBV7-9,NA,TGTGCCAGCAGCCGGACAGATTTTTACGAGCAGTACTTC,CASSRTDFYEQYF
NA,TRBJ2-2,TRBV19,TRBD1,TGTGCCAGCAAGACAGGGGGAGACGCCGGGGAGCTGTTTTTT,CASKTGGDAGELFF
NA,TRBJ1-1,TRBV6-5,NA,TGTGCCAGCAGTTTCCAGGGCGTCGCTTTCTTT,CASSFQGVAFF
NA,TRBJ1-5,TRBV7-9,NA,TGTGCCAGCGGCCTGGGTGAAGGTCAGCCCCAGCATTTT,CASGLGEGQPQHF
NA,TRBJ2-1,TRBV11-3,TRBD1,TGTGCCAGCAGCCCCGCACGGGGGGGGACAGGGGCCGACTACAATGAGCAGTTCTTC,CASSPARGGTGADYNEQFF
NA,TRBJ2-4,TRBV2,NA,TGTGCCAGCAGTGGGGGGAACATTCAGTACTTC,CASSGGNIQYF
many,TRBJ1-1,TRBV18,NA,TGTGCCAGCTCGTTTAAAGGGGGTGGTACTGAAGCTTTCTTT,CASSFKGGGTEAFF
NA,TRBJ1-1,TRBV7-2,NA,TGTGCCAGCAGCTTAGCGAGGCCTGGCATGAACACTGAAGCTTTCTTT,CASSLARPGMNTEAFF
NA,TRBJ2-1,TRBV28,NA,TGTGCCAGCAGTCCCGGACGGCTCGGGAATGAGCAGTTCTTC,CASSPGRLGNEQFF
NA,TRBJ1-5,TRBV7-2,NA,TGTGCCAGCAGCTCGCCGGGAAGGAATCAGCCCCAGCATTTT,CASSSPGRNQPQHF
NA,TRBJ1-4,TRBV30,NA,TGTGCCTGGAGTGCTACAGGCAGGTCCGAAAAACTGTTTTTT,CAWSATGRSEKLFF
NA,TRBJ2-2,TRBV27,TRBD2,TGTGCCAGCAGTTCCTCGGGGGGGAAGGCCGGGGAGCTGTTTTTT,CASSSSGGKAGELFF
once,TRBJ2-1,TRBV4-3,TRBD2,TGCGCCAGCAGCCAAGGCCGGACTAGCGGGATTCCGCAGTTCTTC,CASSQGRTSGIPQFF
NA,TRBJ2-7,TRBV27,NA,TGTGCCAGCAGTCCACGGACACGTGGGTTTTACGAGCAGTACTTC,CASSPRTRGFYEQYF
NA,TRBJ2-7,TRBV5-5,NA,TGTGCCAGCAGCTTGGTTCCCGTCTACTACGAGCAGTACTTC,CASSLVPVYYEQYF
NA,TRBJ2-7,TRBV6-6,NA,TGTGCCAGCAGTTACTCCGACGGCTACGAGCAGTACTTC,CASSYSDGYEQYF
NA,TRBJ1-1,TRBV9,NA,TGTGCCAGCAGCGGTTGGTGGGATGGTGAAGCTTTCTTT,CASSGWWDGEAFF
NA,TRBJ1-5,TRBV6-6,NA,TGTGCCAGCAGTGCGCGGGACAGCAATCAGCCCCAGCATTTT,CASSARDSNQPQHF
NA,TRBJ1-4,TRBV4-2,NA,TGTGCCAGCAGCCAAGAGTTACGGAGAGTAGAAGAAAAACTGTTTTTT,CASSQELRRVEEKLFF
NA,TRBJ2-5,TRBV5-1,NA,TGCGCCAGCAGCTTGTGGCTCCAAGAGACCCAGTACTTC,CASSLWLQETQYF
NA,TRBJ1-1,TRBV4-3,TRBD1,TGCGCCAGCAGCCAAGTAGGACAGGGGGCGGGTAGAGCTTTCTTT,CASSQVGQGAGRAFF
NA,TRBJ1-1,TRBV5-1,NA,TGCGCCAGCAGCTTGGGGGTTAGGGGAACTGAAGCTTTCTTT,CASSLGVRGTEAFF
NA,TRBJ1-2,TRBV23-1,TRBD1,TGCGCCAGCAGTCCTAGGACAGGGGCTGGCTACACCTTC,CASSPRTGAGYTF